The 18 T cell receptor beta chains below all came from one sample that was sequenced in a study of T cell responses to AZD1222 COVID-19 vaccine (dated by TCRdb to the early 2020s). The library was prepared using the immunoSEQ multiplex PCR assay. Not all clones reach the TCRdb copy of this immuneACCESS table, which keeps in-frame sequences only. Checked studies attribute under half of the gap to unresolved V genes and leave the rest unexplained. Recorded for this sample are around 150,000 clones; around 93% of them occurred a single time. Around 1.5% of the sample comes from the top ten. The sample's time point label, decoded: baseline before first vaccination. The sample was peripheral blood, taken on day 0 of AZD1222 vaccination. These receptors all come from an adult in good health.

CDR3 sequence reads: CASSPGGQGTDTQYF. The CDR3 region has the DNA TGCGCCAGCAGCCCCGGCGGGCAGGGCACAGATACGCAGTATTTT. The rearrangement uses TRBV5-1 and TRBJ2-3, with D perhaps TRBD2 (5 bases). The length of the CDR3 is 15 residues. Trimming cost V 4 bases and J 1 base, with 13 bases left between them. Germline V gene data show CDR1 as SGHRS and CDR2 as YFSETQ.

The chain employs TRBV11-3 and TRBJ1-1; TRBD1 matches 7 bases. J gave up 1 base and V 2 bases, and 10 bases lay outside the gene matches. CDR1 and CDR2 (germline): SGHNT, YENEEA. The CDR3 spans 17 residues. This CDR3 reads CASSLKEGAGGNTEAFF. The DNA of the CDR3 is TGTGCCAGCAGCTTAAAGGAGGGGGCAGGTGGGAACACTGAAGCTTTCTTT.

This clone appeared once. The CDR3 loop is CASSFGVEGYTEAFF. CDR3 nucleotide sequence: TGTGCCAGCAGTTTTGGAGTGGAGGGGTACACTGAAGCTTTCTTT. The chain joins TRBV28 to TRBJ1-1, with a weak D call TRBD1 (5 bases). The V gene lost 3 bases and the J gene lost 3 bases, with 14 bases spanning the gap. The germline V gene encodes CDR1 MDHEN and CDR2 SYDVKM. CDR3 length equals 15 residues.

The genes are TRBV28 and TRBJ2-7; D not certain. Trimming removed 2 bases at V and 2 bases at J, with 7 bases between. The CDR3 runs to 13 residues. Looked up from germline, CDR1 is MDHEN and CDR2 is SYDVKM. CDR3 residues: CASSLGLAYEQYF. The CDR3 DNA reads as TGTGCCAGCAGTTTAGGCCTAGCCTACGAGCAGTACTTC.

V and J are TRBV5-6 and TRBJ1-4; D is perhaps TRBD1 (5 bases). In germline, CDR1 is SGHDT, CDR2 YYEEEE. The CDR3 is 15 amino acids. V lost 7 bases and J 8 bases, leaving 21 bases between the germline ends. The CDR3 region is CASCRRVPDEEKLFF. The CDR3 DNA follows: TGTGCCAGCTGCCGCAGGGTCCCGGATGAAGAAAAACTGTTTTTT.

A single count supports this clone. This rearrangement joins TRBV2 to TRBJ1-4; no clear D gene. CDR3 size: 14 residues. V was clipped by 4 bases and J by 7 bases, with 13 bases between them. CDR1 and CDR2 (germline): SNHLY, FYNNEI. The CDR3 spells CASSVGSLSEKLFF. CDR3 DNA sequence: TGTGCCAGCAGTGTCGGCAGTTTGTCTGAAAAACTGTTTTTT.

The chain joins TRBV3-1 (or the pseudogene TRBV3-2) to TRBJ1-1; D is ambiguous. The V end lost 5 bases, the J end lost 5 bases, and 6 bases lay between the germline ends. CDR1 is LGHDT and CDR2 is YNNKEL in the germline V gene (reference sequence). The CDR3 consists of 11 residues. The CDR3: CASSKKTEAFF. The CDR3 DNA reads as TGTGCCAGCAGCAAAAAGACTGAAGCTTTCTTT.

The J gene is TRBJ1-5, the V gene TRBV7-9; 7 positions agree with TRBD1. This CDR3 is built from 14 residues. Unmatched junction bases numbered 8, after V lost 8 bases and J lost 4 bases. The germline V gene encodes CDR1 SEHNR and CDR2 FQNEAQ (reference sequence). CDR3 nucleotide sequence: TGTGCCAGCGCTTCGGACAGGAAAAATCAGCCCCAGCATTTT. Translating it yields CASASDRKNQPQHF.

The chain is built from TRBV5-6 and TRBJ2-7, with D hard to call. Germline V gene data show CDR1 as SGHDT and CDR2 as YYEEEE. Trimming removed 4 bases from V and 3 bases from J, with 17 bases in between. CDR3 size: 15 residues. The CDR3 spells CASSLWVVTYYEQYF. DNA of the CDR3: TGTGCCAGCAGCCTCTGGGTGGTCACCTACTACGAGCAGTACTTC.

The chain combines TRBV6-2 or TRBV6-3 with TRBJ2-3, with D maybe TRBD1 (6 bases). Trimming took 4 bases from V and 4 from J, leaving 15 bases between them. In germline, CDR1 is MNHEY, CDR2 SVGEGT. The CDR3 loop spans 15 amino acids. The CDR3 DNA reads TGTGCCAGCAGTTGGTTAATAGAGGGGGCAGATACGCAGTATTTT. As protein: CASSWLIEGADTQYF.

This rearrangement joins TRBV10-3 to TRBJ1-5, with D maybe TRBD1 (6 bases). Germline CDR1 is ENHRY and CDR2 is SYGVKD. V was pared by 4 bases and J by 4 bases, with 14 bases between. CDR3 length: 15 amino acids. CDR3: CAISGGQGSNQPQHF. The CDR3 DNA sequence: TGTGCCATCAGTGGGGGTCAGGGGTCAAATCAGCCCCAGCATTTT.

The chain has TRBV4-2 and TRBJ2-3; 8 bases are a match to TRBD1. The CDR3 is 14 amino acids. V shed 4 bases and J 1 base; nucleotides not matched to a gene: 1. Looked up from germline, CDR1 is LGHNA and CDR2 is YNFKEQ. The CDR3 nucleotides are TGTGCCAGCAGCCCGGGACAGGGCACAGATACGCAGTATTTT. The encoded protein is CASSPGQGTDTQYF.

This sequence joins TRBV7-2 and TRBJ1-1; no definite D call. Germline V gives CDR1 SGHTA, CDR2 FQGNSA. This CDR3 has 11 amino acids. V lost 6 bases to trimming and J lost 6 bases, with 8 bases between them. The CDR3 here is CASRMGSEAFF. The CDR3 DNA reads TGTGCCAGCAGGATGGGGTCTGAAGCTTTCTTT.

V usage is TRBV2 and J usage is TRBJ2-3, with 7 bases that match TRBD2. Germline V gives CDR1 SNHLY, CDR2 FYNNEI. After removal of 3 bases from V and 8 bases from J, the junction contained 2 bases not matched to a gene. The CDR3 consists of 12 residues. For the CDR3, the DNA is TGTGCCAGCAGTGAGGGAGGGGTTACGCAGTATTTT. The encoded protein is CASSEGGVTQYF.

This clone appeared a single time. The chain recombines TRBV29-1 with TRBJ1-2; unclear D gene. V was cut by 4 bases and J by 3 bases, with 12 bases left in between. The V gene's germline CDR1 is SQVTM and CDR2 ANQGSEA. CDR3 length equals 13 residues. CDR3 protein: CSVVVGLDYGYTF. In DNA form, the CDR3 reads TGCAGCGTTGTGGTGGGTCTGGACTATGGCTACACCTTC. Together with reference TRBV29-1 and TRBJ1-2, the CDR3 gives the full variable domain: SAVISQKPSRDICQRGTSLTIQCQVDSQVTMMFWYRQQPGQSLTLIATANQGSEATYESGFVIDKFPISRPNLTFSTLTVSNMSPEDSSIYLCSVVVGLDYGYTFGSGTRLTVV.

As to this clone: Germline is not matched at one junction end, which may reflect a read error. The rearrangement uses TRBV7-2 and TRBJ2-1; 16 bases agree with TRBD2. CDR1 is SGHTA, CDR2 FQGNSA, per germline. The CDR3 runs 17 residues. CDR3 sequence: CASSLAPMGLAGGAQVF. CDR3 nucleotides: TGTGCCAGCAGCTTAGCCCCGATGGGACTAGCGGGAGGGGCCCAGGTCTTC. The full variable domain, completed using reference TRBV7-2 and TRBJ2-1, is GAGVSQSPSNKVTEKGKDVELRCDPISGHTALYWYRQSLGQGLEFLIYFQGNSAPDKSGLPSDRFSAERTGGSVSTLTIQRTQQEDSAVYLCASSLAPMGLAGGAQVFGPGTRLTVL.

V usage is TRBV30 and J usage is TRBJ2-3; TRBD2 is a possible D gene (6 bases). This CDR3 contains 15 residues. The V gene's germline CDR1 is GTSNPN and CDR2 SVGIG (reference sequence). V was trimmed by 3 bases and J by 3 bases, leaving 16 bases between them. DNA of the CDR3: TGTGCCTGGAGCCTTAGACTGGCGGGAACAGATACGCAGTATTTT. It translates to CAWSLRLAGTDTQYF. Using reference TRBV30 and TRBJ2-3 for the parts outside the CDR3, the full variable domain is SQTIHQWPATLVQPVGSPLSLECTVEGTSNPNLYWYRQAAGRGLQLLFYSVGIGQISSEVPQNLSASRPQDRQFILSSKKLLLSDSGFYLCAWSLRLAGTDTQYFGPGTRLTVL.

The chain employs TRBV7-9 and TRBJ1-4; unclear D gene. This CDR3 comprises 15 residues. Germline values: CDR1 SEHNR, CDR2 FQNEAQ (reference sequence). Deletions cut 7 bases from V and 8 bases from J, with 20 bases between. CDR3 sequence (DNA): TGTGCCAGCACCGGACTCGATACCCAGAGGGAAAAACTGTTTTTT. Translated, it gives CASTGLDTQREKLFF.